Below, one T cell receptor (beta chain) is given with its context. Time point defined: newly diagnosed GD, antithyroid drugs for less than 3 months. TCR sequences were obtained from RNA taken from PBMCs. Graves' disease was diagnosed by American Thyroid Association guidelines. The patients included were those that came from an endocrinology department in Xi'an, China. Peripheral blood, at nine milliliters, went into EDTA tubes. The data derive from a study of regulatory T cells in long-lasting Graves disease. Combining iRepertoire HTBI primers with Arm-PCR of CDR3 regions, the authors built TCR beta libraries. Using its own MiXCR run on the multiplex PCR reads, TCRdb lists one record per CDR3 protein. Of about 320,000 distinct CDR3 sequences listed, roughly 18% were seen once; the top ten hold about 36%. The CDR3 loop spans 15 amino acids. CDR1 is SGHVS and CDR2 is FQNEAQ in the germline V gene. Trimming left V 1 base short and J 6 bases short, with 16 bases between.

The receptor was isolated from a female donor with Graves disease. The rearrangement links TRBV7-8 to TRBJ2-7; D is perhaps TRBD2 (6 bases). The sequencing used peripheral blood mononuclear cells (PBMCs), collected at new diagnosis, from a patient treated with antithyroid drugs. The CDR3 loop reads CASSLVGGIVREQYF. The CDR3 DNA follows: TGTGCCAGCAGCTTAGTTGGCGGGATTGTGCGCGAGCAGTACTTC.